These T cell receptor beta chains were read from a single sample in a study of beta chain features in type 1 diabetes. Profiled with immunoSEQ multiplex PCR; TCRdb holds only in-frame clones, not every one. Here the sample spans some 240,000 clones, 16% being singletons. Sample: naive CD4+ T cells from blood. These receptors came from a man aged 25 to 40 with type 1 diabetes. Both conserved end residues are trimmed from each CDR3. The order of the fields is V gene, CDR3 protein.

>TRBV4-1
ASSQGQAYSGANVLT
>TRBV18
ASSPGTGTLQQF
>TRBV30
AWSPNPGTGSDTQY
>TRBV30
AWSPGTGYVQPQH
>TRBV15
ATSNDRGRGGYEQY
>TRBV9
ASSLSGPYNEQF
>TRBV19
ASSRRTAETQY
>TRBV5-1
ASSFAGSDTQY
>TRBV6-5
ASSYDSSYNEQF
>TRBV10-3
AIRATGEDTQY
>TRBV29-1
SVVGTDFKQY
>TRBV6-5
ASRPREGADTQY
>TRBV4-1
ASSQAGTSVMHEQF
>TRBV19
ASSTWADEQF
>TRBV28
ASETSGRDEQF
>TRBV7-2
ASSLSFRSGTQY
>TRBV29-1
SVPGQSSTDTQY
>TRBV30
AWTPGLAGGQF
>TRBV19
ASRRTSGSQETQY
>TRBV21-1
ASTSRDITGNEQF
>TRBV7-2
ASSYVRGGNQPQH
>TRBV29-1
SVDRDRGQETQY
>TRBV18
ASSTIDSTDTQY
>TRBV30
AWSVRGSGSDTQY
>TRBV28
ASSLLSGSPVGEQY
>TRBV28
ASSPGRSQGETQY
>TRBV28
ASSSLQGGADTQY
>TRBV4-2
ASSLLPAGDTQY
>TRBV30
AWGRGVGTEAF
>TRBV5-1
ASSPRVGETQY
>TRBV7-2
ASSLVGLAGADTQY
>TRBV6-6
ASTPGQGGEQY
>TRBV18
ASSPPGQGGTDTQY
>TRBV15
ATSREGSNSNQPQH